A single sample gave rise to the 8 T cell receptor beta chains below, sequenced in a study of CD8 T cells in ankylosing spondylitis. TCRdb re-analysed the 5' RACE reads in MiXCR, keeping a single row per CDR3 protein. The sample consists of 250,000 to 400,000 distinct CDR3 sequences, 11% of them appearing once. The sequenced sample consisted of blood, either unsorted or a sorted T cell fraction (not recorded which). Receptors were obtained from a female donor with ankylosing spondylitis or in good health (not recorded which).

At least ten counts were recorded for this clonotype. The chain is built from TRBV5-1 and TRBJ2-2, with TRBD1 matching 7 bases. Germline V gives CDR1 SGHRS, CDR2 YFSETQ. V lost 6 bases, J lost 0 bases, and 5 bases stayed unmatched. CDR3 length: 15 amino acids. DNA of the CDR3: TGCGCCAGCACCCGGGACAGCGCGAACACCGGGGAGCTGTTTTTT. Amino acid sequence: CASTRDSANTGELFF.

This clonotype was counted a few times. The rearrangement links TRBV27 to TRBJ2-7, with 8 nucleotides matching TRBD1. The germline CDR1 and CDR2 sequences are MNHEY and SMNVEV (reference sequence). The CDR3 has 15 amino acids. The V segment lost 3 bases and the J segment 2 bases; nucleotides outside the gene matches: 6. CDR3 residues: CASSLEGTGAYEQYF. The DNA of the CDR3 is TGTGCCAGCAGTTTGGAGGGGACAGGTGCCTACGAGCAGTACTTC.

This clonotype was counted a few times. The chain carries TRBV6-1 and TRBJ1-3; D not certain. V lost 7 bases, J lost 1 base, and 8 bases lay in between. The CDR3 contains 13 residues. In germline, CDR1 is MNHNS, CDR2 SASEGT. The CDR3 spells CASKRVSGNTIYF. CDR3 nucleotide sequence: TGTGCCAGCAAGAGGGTTTCTGGAAACACCATATATTTT.

Details on this clonotype: A junction end diverges from the germline sequence, so it may reflect a read error. The J gene is TRBJ1-4, the V gene TRBV19, with 8 bases matching TRBD1. The CDR3 runs 16 residues. Germline-derived CDR1 and CDR2 are LNHDA and SQIVND (reference sequence). The CDR3 DNA is TGTGCCAGTAGTGAGGACAGGGACACAACTAATGAAAAACTGTTTTTC. It specifies CASSEDRDTTNEKLFF.

This clonotype was counted many times. V gene TRBV12-3 or TRBV12-4 combines with J gene TRBJ2-2; D unclear. The CDR3 runs 13 residues. Trimming removed 1 base from V and 5 bases from J, with 5 bases in between. As DNA, the CDR3 is TGTGCCAGCAGTTTAGTAGGAACCGGGGAGCTGTTTTTT. Protein sequence: CASSLVGTGELFF.

In this sample, this clonotype turned up many times. The chain combines TRBV5-1 with TRBJ1-4, with TRBD1 matching 7 bases. From germline, CDR1 is SGHRS and CDR2 YFSETQ. There are 15 residues in the CDR3. V shed 5 bases, J shed 7 bases, and the junction held 11 bases outside the gene matches. CDR3 nucleotide sequence: TGCGCCAGCAGTCCCGGGGGACAGACCCTTGAAAAACTGTTTTTT. As protein: CASSPGGQTLEKLFF.

This clonotype was seen many times. V and J are TRBV20-1 and TRBJ1-3; 7 bases agree with TRBD1. J gave up 4 bases and V 0 bases, and 9 bases lay outside the gene matches. CDR1 DFQATT and CDR2 SNEGSKA come from the germline V gene (reference sequence). The CDR3 has 16 residues. The CDR3 sequence: CSARDGQGGSGNTIYF. The CDR3 DNA reads as TGCAGTGCTAGAGATGGCCAAGGGGGCAGCGGAAACACCATATATTTT.

This clonotype was found a few times. The chain is built from TRBV10-1 and TRBJ2-1; a weak D match, TRBD2 (5 bases). The V gene's germline CDR1 is WNHNN and CDR2 SYGVQD (reference sequence). The CDR3 totals 14 residues. Trimming removed 6 bases at V and 3 bases at J, with 12 bases between. CDR3 coding DNA: TGCGCCAGCAGCCCAAATCGGGACTACAATGAGCAGTTCTTC. This gives the protein CASSPNRDYNEQFF.